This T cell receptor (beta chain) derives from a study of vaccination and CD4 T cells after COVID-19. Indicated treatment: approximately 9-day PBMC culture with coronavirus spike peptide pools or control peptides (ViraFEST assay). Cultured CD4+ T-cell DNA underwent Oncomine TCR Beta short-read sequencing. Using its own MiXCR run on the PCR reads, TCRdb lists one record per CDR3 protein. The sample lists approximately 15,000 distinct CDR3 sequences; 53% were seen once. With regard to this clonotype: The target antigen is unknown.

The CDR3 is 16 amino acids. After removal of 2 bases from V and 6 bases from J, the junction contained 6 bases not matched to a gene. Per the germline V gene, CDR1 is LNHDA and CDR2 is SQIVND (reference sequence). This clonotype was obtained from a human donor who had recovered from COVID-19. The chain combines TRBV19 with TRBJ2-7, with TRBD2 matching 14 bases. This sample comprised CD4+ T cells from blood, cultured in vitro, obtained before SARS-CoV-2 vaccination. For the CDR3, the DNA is TGTGCCAGTAGTATACAGGGGACTAGCGGGAGTGGCGAGCAGTACTTC. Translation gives CASSIQGTSGSGEQYF.